This TCR beta chain is from a study of T cells in Graves' hyperthyroidism and ophthalmopathy. Findings and caveats of the study: Most clonotypes that expanded in the thyroid above 0.001 also showed up in blood.

Each patient was aged 18 to 65 and had newly diagnosed hyperthyroidism of under 2 months' duration. The study based diagnoses on clinical symptoms, serum thyroxine and TRAb, thyroid ultrasound and orbital computed tomography. From RNA transcripts, TCR beta CDR3 regions were amplified. Initially, a first-round RT-PCR of the TCR CDR3 employed the HTBI primer set. Via MiXCR, TCRdb re-called the multiplex PCR reads, giving one row per CDR3 protein. The sample comprises some 510,000 distinct CDR3 sequences, more than 45% of which are singletons, and about 7.9% rests with the top ten. This clonotype was seen many times. Its antigen remains unidentified. Material: peripheral blood or thyroid tissue (not recorded which). This sequence was found in a woman younger than 30 with Graves' hyperthyroidism.

The CDR3 loop reads CASSERKGGRNSPLHF. The CDR3, as DNA: TGTGCCAGCAGTGAAAGGAAAGGGGGACGGAATTCACCCCTCCACTTT. This rearrangement joins TRBV25-1 to TRBJ1-6; TRBD1 might be the D (6 bases). Trimming took 2 bases from V and 7 from J, leaving 15 bases between them. This CDR3 has 16 residues. CDR1 MGHDK and CDR2 SYGVNS come from the germline V gene.